These 8 T cell receptor beta chains share one sample of origin, sequenced in a study of blood T cell repertoires in COVID-19. Method: immunoSEQ multiplex PCR; TCRdb's copy keeps in-frame clones and lacks some. The table records 45,000 to 60,000 clones, roughly three quarters of them present only once. The sequenced material came from peripheral blood. These receptors were obtained from a human donor with active or convalescent COVID-19. The donor label of this sample is uncertain.

The chain employs TRBV25-1 and TRBJ1-1, with a possible D match to TRBD1 (5 bases). This CDR3 is built from 14 residues. Germline CDR1 reads MGHDK; CDR2 reads SYGVNS. The ends were cut back, 4 bases at V and 1 base at J, with 10 bases in the middle. The CDR3 DNA reads as TGTGCCAGCAGTGTCAGTCAGGGGAACACTGAAGCTTTCTTT. It encodes CASSVSQGNTEAFF. The whole variable domain, filled in from reference TRBV25-1 and TRBJ1-1, reads EADIYQTPRYLVIGTGKKITLECSQTMGHDKMYWYQQDPGMELHLIHYSYGVNSTEKGDLSSESTVSRIRTEHFPLTLESARPSHTSQYLCASSVSQGNTEAFFGQGTRLTVV.

Points on this clone: Within the sample, other DNA sequences also encode this same CDR3. The chain couples TRBV3-1 (or the pseudogene TRBV3-2) to TRBJ2-7; D not certain. The CDR3 is made up of 12 amino acids. The V and J ends lost 3 bases and 3 bases respectively, with 6 bases between them. Germline V gives CDR1 LGHDT, CDR2 YNNKEL (reference sequence). This CDR3 reads CASSQASYEQYF. The DNA for the CDR3 is TGTGCCAGCAGCCAGGCCAGCTACGAGCAGTACTTC.

This clone is deemed medium-sized. The gene calls are TRBV7-2 and TRBJ1-2; the D is unclear. The CDR3 runs 12 residues. Germline V gene sequence: CDR1 SGHTA, CDR2 FQGNSA. V shed 1 base and J shed 8 bases, with 8 bases lying between them. CDR3 residues: CASSLGSQGYTF. The DNA for the CDR3 is TGTGCCAGCAGCTTAGGCAGTCAGGGCTACACCTTC.

V gene TRBV6-5 combines with J gene TRBJ2-2, with 13 positions matching TRBD2. Germline assignment: CDR1 MNHEY and CDR2 SVGAGI. CDR3 length: 16 amino acids. J gave up 7 bases and V 4 bases, and 6 bases lay outside the gene matches. The CDR3 sequence: CASSFGLAGVGGELFF. In nucleotides, the CDR3 is TGTGCCAGCAGTTTCGGACTAGCGGGAGTGGGCGGGGAGCTGTTTTTT.

Only a few counts were recorded for this clone. The V and J genes are TRBV5-4 and TRBJ1-1; D is unresolved. V lost 1 base to trimming and J lost 1 base, with 8 bases between them. There are 14 residues in the CDR3. In germline, CDR1 is SGHNT, CDR2 YYREEE (reference sequence). The CDR3 here is CASSLTETNTEAFF. For the CDR3, the DNA is TGTGCCAGCAGCTTGACAGAGACGAACACTGAAGCTTTCTTT.

V usage is TRBV13 and J usage is TRBJ2-7, with D possibly TRBD1 on 6 matching bases. The CDR3 spans 12 residues. The germline gives CDR1 PRHDT, CDR2 FYEKMQ (reference sequence). V was pared by 5 bases and J by 5 bases, with 10 bases between. This CDR3 reads CASSHDRHEQYF. CDR3 coding DNA: TGTGCCAGCAGCCACGACAGGCACGAGCAGTACTTC.

This clone was found a few times. This rearrangement joins TRBV30 to TRBJ2-1, with TRBD2 identical over 9 bases. This CDR3 region has 15 residues. The germline V gene encodes CDR1 GTSNPN and CDR2 SVGIG (reference sequence). The V and J ends lost 1 base and 8 bases, in that order; junction bases with no gene match: 9. This CDR3 reads CAWSGVAGARYEQFF. The DNA of the CDR3 is TGTGCCTGGAGTGGGGTAGCGGGAGCCCGATATGAGCAGTTCTTC.

This chain connects TRBV3-1 (or the pseudogene TRBV3-2) to TRBJ2-2; perhaps TRBD2 as D (6 bases). V lost 3 bases, J lost 4 bases, and 9 bases lay in between. The CDR3 runs to 14 residues. Germline V CDR1 and CDR2: LGHDT, YNNKEL (reference sequence). CDR3 region: CASSQAGGTGELFF. The CDR3 DNA follows: TGTGCCAGCAGCCAGGCCGGGGGCACCGGGGAGCTGTTTTTT.